This TCR beta chain originates from a study of early T cells in non-severe SARS-CoV-2 infection. Study details: Sequenced material consisted of bulk RNA (from unsorted whole blood), and chains were unpaired.

The CDR3 totals 13 residues. Trimming took off 7 bases at V and 4 bases at J, with 13 bases between the two ends. The germline CDR1 and CDR2 sequences are MNHEY and SMNVEV (reference sequence). This clonotype appeared many times. The antigen remains unidentified. Unique molecular identifiers tagged individual cDNA molecules. TCRdb reanalysed the 5' RACE reads using MiXCR and keeps one entry per CDR3 protein. Of 50,000 or so distinct CDR3 sequences in the sample, around 11% were seen once. The study, taken as a whole, reports: Reliance on VDJdb matching favored anti-spike CD8 responses; private and CD4 specificities were missed.

The chain recombines TRBV27 with TRBJ2-5; a possible D gene is TRBD1 (5 bases). The TCR sequence derives from an adult who was a healthcare worker with PCR-confirmed SARS-CoV-2 infection or an uninfected control (not recorded which). Input material: whole blood. CDR3 sequence reads: CASTRSQGETQYF. CDR3 DNA: TGTGCCAGCACCCGGTCGCAGGGAGAGACCCAGTACTTC.